Each of the 15 T cell receptor beta chains below was sequenced from the same sample in a study of cytomegalovirus exposure and HLA in healthy donors. The PCR used 60 Vbeta and 13 Jbeta primers. Sequencing was performed with immunoSEQ multiplex PCR; in TCRdb, only in-frame clones are kept and a portion is missing. This sample has about 190,000 clones, with 79% found just once. The sample consisted of PBMCs. Receptor source: a woman younger than 30 in good health and CMV-seronegative.

J is TRBJ2-2 and V is TRBV11-3, with 7 bases fitting TRBD1. Germline-derived CDR1 and CDR2 are SGHNT and YENEEA. The CDR3 is 15 amino acids. V shed 1 base, J shed 1 base, and the junction held 0 bases outside the gene matches. The CDR3 sequence is CASSLGDRNTGELFF. The CDR3 bases are TGTGCCAGCAGCTTAGGGGACAGGAACACCGGGGAGCTGTTTTTT.

The chain employs TRBV11-2 and TRBJ1-2; the D gene is possibly TRBD1 (6 bases). Looked up from germline, CDR1 is SGHAT and CDR2 is FQNNGV. The CDR3 is 13 residues long. V lost 5 bases and J 4 bases, leaving 11 bases between the germline ends. CDR3 nucleotides: TGTGCCAGCAGCCCAAGGGGGGGCTATGGCTACACCTTC. Protein: CASSPRGGYGYTF.

The rearrangement links TRBV5-6 to TRBJ2-7; unclear D gene. Germline-derived CDR1 and CDR2 are SGHDT and YYEEEE. V dropped 0 bases and J dropped 3 bases, with 4 bases sitting between them. CDR3 size: 12 residues. The CDR3 is CASSLVHYEQYF. CDR3 DNA: TGTGCCAGCAGCTTGGTCCACTACGAGCAGTACTTC.

The chain recombines TRBV6-5 with TRBJ2-2; 10 positions match TRBD1. Germline V gives CDR1 MNHEY, CDR2 SVGAGI. The CDR3 spans 15 residues. V shed 6 bases and J 9 bases; nucleotides not matched to a gene: 10. CDR3: CASSPGDRGPWELFF. CDR3 coding DNA: TGTGCCAGCAGCCCAGGGGACAGGGGCCCATGGGAGCTGTTTTTT.

This clone was observed once. This chain connects TRBV19 to TRBJ2-5, with 11 bases that match TRBD1. Germline assignment: CDR1 LNHDA and CDR2 SQIVND (reference sequence). With V trimmed by 6 bases and J by 0 bases, 3 bases remained unmatched. This CDR3 is 15 amino acids long. The CDR3: CASSRDRGDQETQYF. The CDR3 DNA reads TGTGCCAGTAGCCGGGACAGGGGGGACCAAGAGACCCAGTACTTC.

CDR3 sequence reads: CASSLSQGACNEQFF. DNA of the CDR3: TGTGCCAGCAGCTTGAGTCAGGGGGCGTGCAATGAGCAGTTCTTC. V usage is TRBV5-4 and J usage is TRBJ2-1; 8 nucleotides align to TRBD1. The trim removed 1 base at V and 6 bases at J, leaving 6 bases unmatched. CDR1 and CDR2 from the germline V gene are SGHNT and YYREEE (reference sequence). CDR3 length: 15 residues.

V and J are TRBV6-5 and TRBJ2-7; TRBD1 aligns across 7 bases. The CDR3 is 13 amino acids. V lost 6 bases to trimming and J lost 6 bases; unmatched junction nucleotides: 8. Germline-derived CDR1 and CDR2 are MNHEY and SVGAGI. The CDR3 protein is CASSTNRGGEQYF. As DNA, the CDR3 is TGTGCCAGCAGCACTAACAGGGGTGGCGAGCAGTACTTC.

This chain joins TRBV29-1 and TRBJ2-1; 13 nucleotides align to TRBD2. The CDR3 length is 17 residues. Per the germline V gene, CDR1 is SQVTM and CDR2 is ANQGSEA. Unmatched junction bases numbered 17, after V lost 7 bases and J lost 8 bases. For the CDR3, the DNA is TGCAGCGCAGCCGGACTAGCGGGAGTCGGGGTTGGGGATGAGCAGTTCTTC. The encoded protein is CSAAGLAGVGVGDEQFF.

In its sample, this clone was seen a few times. The rearrangement joins TRBV5-1 to TRBJ1-1, with D tentatively TRBD1 (6 bases). The CDR3 totals 16 residues. Between the trimmed V and J ends, which lost 4 bases and 1 base, there was a span of 17 bases. CDR1 SGHRS and CDR2 YFSETQ come from the germline V gene. The CDR3 nucleotides are TGCGCCAGCAGCCACGATGGGGGCAGGGGGAACACTGAAGCTTTCTTT. Translation: CASSHDGGRGNTEAFF.

This chain links TRBV6-5 with TRBJ2-2, with 10 bases that match TRBD1. V shed 6 bases, J shed 5 bases, and the junction held 6 bases outside the gene matches. Germline V CDR1 and CDR2: MNHEY, SVGAGI. The CDR3 has 15 residues. CDR3 DNA: TGTGCCAGCAGCCGGGACAGGGGATTTACCGGGGAGCTGTTTTTT. Its translation is CASSRDRGFTGELFF.

The chain recombines TRBV7-2 with TRBJ1-1; D gene uncertain. CDR3 length: 13 amino acids. From germline, CDR1 is SGHTA and CDR2 FQGNSA. The V end was cut by 5 bases, the J end by 7 bases, with 14 bases between. The DNA for the CDR3 is TGTGCCAGCAGCCCTCGGGGAGGGTATGAAGCTTTCTTT. Translated, it gives CASSPRGGYEAFF.

The chain combines TRBV9 with TRBJ1-4; no reliable D call. CDR1 and CDR2 (germline): SGDLS, YYNGEE. The germline V and J ends were trimmed by 4 bases and 6 bases, with 16 bases remaining between them. The length of the CDR3 is 15 residues. This chain's CDR3 is CASSSWTGWDEKLFF. For the CDR3, the DNA is TGTGCCAGCAGCTCATGGACGGGGTGGGATGAAAAACTGTTTTTT.

The chain uses TRBV19 and TRBJ2-5; D perhaps matches TRBD1 (6 bases). The end of the DNA aligns better with TRBJ2-7, so the J call may be wrong. The CDR3 extends over 15 amino acids. CDR1 is LNHDA, CDR2 SQIVND, per germline (reference sequence). CDR3 coding DNA: TGTGCCAGTAGCCGATACAGGGAGAGCTCCTACGAGCAGTACTTC. Translating gives CASSRYRESSYEQYF.

The rearrangement uses TRBV11-2 and TRBJ2-7; 12 bases agree with TRBD2. V lost 3 bases to trimming and J lost 2 bases; unmatched junction nucleotides: 2. This CDR3 has 15 amino acids. Looked up from germline, CDR1 is SGHAT and CDR2 is FQNNGV. The CDR3 coding sequence is TGTGCCAGCAGCTTGCTAGCGGGGGGGCCCTACGAGCAGTACTTC. Protein: CASSLLAGGPYEQYF.

The chain links TRBV28 to TRBJ2-7; possible D gene TRBD1, 5 bases. This CDR3 comprises 15 residues. V shed 7 bases and J shed 6 bases, with 22 bases lying between them. The germline CDR1 and CDR2 sequences are MDHEN and SYDVKM. The CDR3 sequence: CASKLRGVSPGEQYF. The CDR3 region has the DNA TGTGCCAGCAAACTAAGGGGCGTATCCCCGGGCGAGCAGTACTTC. The full variable domain, completed using reference TRBV28 and TRBJ2-7, is DVKVTQSSRYLVKRTGEKVFLECVQDMDHENMFWYRQDPGLGLRLIYFSYDVKMKEKGDIPEGYSVSREKKERFSLILESASTNQTSMYLCASKLRGVSPGEQYFGPGTRLTVT.